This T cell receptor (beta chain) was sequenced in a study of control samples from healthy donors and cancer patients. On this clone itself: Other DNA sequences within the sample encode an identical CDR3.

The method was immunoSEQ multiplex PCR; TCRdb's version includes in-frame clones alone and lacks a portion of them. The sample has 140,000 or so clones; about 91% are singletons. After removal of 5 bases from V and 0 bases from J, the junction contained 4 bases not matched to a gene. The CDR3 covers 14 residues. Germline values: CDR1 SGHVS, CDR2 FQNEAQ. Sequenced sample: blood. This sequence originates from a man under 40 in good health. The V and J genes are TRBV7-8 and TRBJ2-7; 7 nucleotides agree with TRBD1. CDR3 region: CASSPRDSSYEQYF. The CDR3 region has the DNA TGTGCCAGCAGCCCGAGGGACAGCTCCTACGAGCAGTACTTC.